This is a list of T cell receptor beta chains from one sample in a study of T cell responses to AZD1222 COVID-19 vaccine. Profiled with immunoSEQ multiplex PCR; TCRdb holds only in-frame clones, not every one. The sample contains approximately 160,000 clones, 90% of which appear only once. This specimen was peripheral blood, taken on day 0 of AZD1222 vaccination. Receptors were obtained from an adult in good health. Each CDR3 is given with its conserved first and last residue. D genes are given only for firm matches. Clone size is not always given. Where it is, it says once, few, many or a class for expanded clones.

clone size,D gene,J gene,V gene,CDR3 protein,CDR3 DNA
.,TRBD1,TRBJ2-7,TRBV6-5,CASGPQGWEQYF,TGTGCCAGCGGCCCACAGGGGTGGGAGCAGTACTTC
.,TRBD2,TRBJ2-7,TRBV6-5,CASSRTSGYEQYF,TGTGCCAGCAGCCGGACTAGCGGCTACGAGCAGTACTTC
.,.,TRBJ1-3,TRBV21-1,CASSKDQRDGNSGNTIYF,TGTGCCAGCAGCAAGGATCAAAGGGACGGAAACTCTGGAAACACCATATATTTT
.,TRBD2,TRBJ2-3,TRBV9,CASSRSGGAYTQYF,TGTGCCAGCAGCCGTAGCGGGGGGGCCTATACGCAGTATTTT
.,.,TRBJ2-1,TRBV25-1,CASSVSGLTENEQFF,TGTGCCAGCAGTGTATCGGGACTGACTGAGAATGAGCAGTTCTTC
.,TRBD2,TRBJ2-7,TRBV9,CASSVEAGLAGSYEQYF,TGTGCCAGCAGCGTAGAGGCTGGACTAGCGGGGTCCTACGAGCAGTACTTC
.,.,TRBJ1-2,TRBV4-2,CASSQDLLGAGYGYTF,TGTGCCAGCAGCCAAGATCTCCTGGGGGCTGGCTATGGCTACACCTTC
.,TRBD2,TRBJ2-4,TRBV7-2,CASSPGTRSKNIQYF,TGTGCCAGCAGCCCTGGGACTAGATCTAAAAACATTCAGTACTTC
.,.,TRBJ1-2,TRBV3-1/TRBV3-2,CASSQDFGGGGYTF,TGTGCCAGCAGCCAAGACTTTGGGGGCGGAGGCTACACCTTC
.,.,TRBJ2-5,TRBV7-2,CASSSLLQETQYF,TGTGCCAGCAGCTCGCTACTCCAAGAGACCCAGTACTTC
.,.,TRBJ1-3,TRBV29-1,CSVVGASSGNTIYF,TGCAGCGTTGTTGGTGCTAGCTCTGGAAACACCATATATTTT
.,TRBD1,TRBJ1-3,TRBV11-2,CASSTGGTGNTIYF,TGTGCCAGCAGCACAGGGGGTACTGGAAACACCATATATTTT
.,TRBD2,TRBJ2-7,TRBV4-1,CASSQGFSPSGFYEQYF,TGCGCCAGCAGCCAAGGATTTTCGCCTAGCGGCTTTTACGAGCAGTACTTC
.,TRBD1,TRBJ1-4,TRBV4-2,CASSPRQRTGINEKLFF,TGTGCCAGCAGCCCCAGACAAAGGACAGGGATCAATGAAAAACTGTTTTTT
.,TRBD2,TRBJ2-3,TRBV9,CASSLRTSGETLF,TGTGCCAGCAGCTTACGGACTAGCGGGGAGACCCTTTTT
once,TRBD1,TRBJ1-5,TRBV6-5,CASSRQGNQPQHF,TGTGCCAGCAGTCGACAGGGGAATCAGCCCCAGCATTTT
.,.,TRBJ2-5,TRBV6-5,CASNRLGAQTQYF,TGTGCCAGCAACCGACTAGGCGCTCAGACCCAGTACTTC
.,.,TRBJ1-1,TRBV5-1,CASTKDRVMNTEAFF,TGCGCCAGCACCAAGGACAGAGTCATGAACACTGAAGCTTTCTTT
.,.,TRBJ1-5,TRBV7-8,CASSLEPDQPQHF,TGTGCCAGCAGCTTAGAGCCCGATCAGCCCCAGCATTTT
.,TRBD1,TRBJ2-5,TRBV6-5,CALTGGGETQYF,TGTGCCCTCACAGGGGGAGGAGAGACCCAGTACTTC
.,.,TRBJ2-3,TRBV4-2,CASSQEQGTDTQYF,TGTGCCAGCAGCCAAGAGCAGGGCACAGATACGCAGTATTTT
.,TRBD2,TRBJ2-1,TRBV30,CAWSIPSSGGQFF,TGTGCCTGGAGTATCCCCTCTAGCGGGGGGCAGTTCTTC
.,TRBD1,TRBJ2-2,TRBV2,CASRGLPGQVSGELFF,TGTGCCAGCAGGGGTCTCCCGGGACAGGTCTCCGGGGAGCTGTTTTTT
.,.,TRBJ1-6,TRBV3-1/TRBV3-2,CASSQQLRKGRQGLSPWSPLHF,TGTGCCAGCAGCCAACAGCTGCGGAAAGGGAGGCAGGGGTTGTCCCCATGGTCACCCCTCCACTTT
.,.,TRBJ1-3,TRBV9,CASSVAGVAGNTIYF,TGTGCCAGCAGCGTAGCAGGGGTCGCTGGAAACACCATATATTTT
.,.,TRBJ1-2,TRBV19,CASSIVRTATYNYGYTF,TGTGCCAGTAGTATCGTAAGGACAGCAACTTATAACTATGGCTACACCTTC
.,.,TRBJ2-1,TRBV14,CASSQAGLTPNEQFF,TGTGCCAGCAGCCAAGCGGGGCTAACTCCGAATGAGCAGTTCTTC
.,TRBD2,TRBJ2-1,TRBV5-1,CASSLTSGGPLGEQFF,TGCGCCAGCAGTCTGACTAGCGGGGGCCCACTGGGGGAGCAGTTCTTC
.,TRBD1,TRBJ2-7,TRBV28,CAREWGQGTIVSYEQYF,TGTGCCAGAGAGTGGGGACAGGGGACGATAGTATCCTACGAGCAGTACTTC
.,.,TRBJ1-6,TRBV4-2,CASSQEQDPYNSPLHF,TGTGCCAGCAGCCAAGAACAGGACCCCTATAATTCACCCCTCCACTTT
.,.,TRBJ1-2,TRBV18,CASDMGEGGYTF,TGTGCCAGCGATATGGGAGAAGGTGGCTACACCTTC
.,.,TRBJ1-2,TRBV12-3/TRBV12-4,CASSSRVNYGYTF,TGTGCCAGCAGCTCAAGAGTTAACTATGGCTACACCTTC
once,.,TRBJ2-3,TRBV18,CASSPPGTDTQYF,TGTGCCAGCTCACCACCGGGGACAGATACGCAGTATTTT
once,.,TRBJ1-2,TRBV7-2,CASSLANQRGYGYTF,TGTGCCAGCAGCTTAGCGAATCAGAGGGGGTATGGCTACACCTTC
.,.,TRBJ1-2,TRBV10-3,CAISEYQDYGYTF,TGTGCCATCAGTGAGTATCAGGACTATGGCTACACCTTC